A selection of T cell receptor beta chains follows, all from one sample in a study of cytomegalovirus exposure and HLA in healthy donors. Profiling relied on immunoSEQ multiplex PCR, and the TCRdb table lists in-frame clones only, not all of them. This sample has 30,000 to 45,000 clones, with roughly 85% found just once. Material: PBMCs. The receptor source for this set is a middle-aged woman in good health and CMV-seropositive. The CDR3 runs from the conserved cysteine through the conserved F or W. Each record gives: V gene, D gene, clone size, J gene, CDR3 DNA, CDR3 protein. The D gene is left open where the match is weak. Expanded clones get a size class; other rows say once, few or many, or leave the size out.

v_call: TRBV18; d_call: TRBD1; clone_size: once; j_call: TRBJ2-7; cdr3_nt: TGTGCCAGCTCACCAGGACAGGGGGGTGGCGAGCAGTACTTC; cdr3_aa: CASSPGQGGGEQYF
v_call: TRBV4-3; d_call: -; clone_size: -; j_call: TRBJ2-6; cdr3_nt: TGCGCCAGCAGCCAAGAGGCAGGGTCGGGGGCCAACGTCCTGACTTTC; cdr3_aa: CASSQEAGSGANVLTF
v_call: TRBV2; d_call: TRBD2; clone_size: few; j_call: TRBJ2-1; cdr3_nt: TGTGCCAGCAGGGGACTAGCGGGGGGATTGGAAGAGCAGTTCTTC; cdr3_aa: CASRGLAGGLEEQFF
v_call: TRBV25-1; d_call: TRBD1; clone_size: -; j_call: TRBJ2-7; cdr3_nt: TGTGCCAGCAGTGATGGACAGGGAGGTCCCTACGAGCAGTACTTC; cdr3_aa: CASSDGQGGPYEQYF
v_call: TRBV6-5; d_call: -; clone_size: -; j_call: TRBJ1-6; cdr3_nt: TGTGCCAGCAAACACAGGGAGGGATCACCCCTCCACTTT; cdr3_aa: CASKHREGSPLHF
v_call: TRBV5-3; d_call: TRBD1; clone_size: -; j_call: TRBJ1-3; cdr3_nt: TGTGCCAGAAGCCCGGGACAGGCCGCACTCTACTCTGGAAACACCATATATTTT; cdr3_aa: CARSPGQAALYSGNTIYF
v_call: TRBV2; d_call: -; clone_size: -; j_call: TRBJ2-7; cdr3_nt: TGTGCCAGCACCTTGAGGGACGAGCAGTACTTC; cdr3_aa: CASTLRDEQYF
v_call: TRBV7-2; d_call: -; clone_size: -; j_call: TRBJ2-1; cdr3_nt: TGTGCCAGCAGCTCACCGGTGTTGCCTGAGCAGTTCTTC; cdr3_aa: CASSSPVLPEQFF
v_call: TRBV10-3; d_call: TRBD1; clone_size: -; j_call: TRBJ2-2; cdr3_nt: TGTGCCATCACCGAGGACAGGGGATCCACCGGGGAGCTGTTTTTT; cdr3_aa: CAITEDRGSTGELFF
v_call: TRBV6-6; d_call: -; clone_size: -; j_call: TRBJ2-1; cdr3_nt: TGTGCCAGCAGTTCTACGGGGGGCCCGAGGAATGAGCAGTTCTTC; cdr3_aa: CASSSTGGPRNEQFF
v_call: TRBV28; d_call: -; clone_size: -; j_call: TRBJ1-1; cdr3_nt: TGTGCCAGCAGCGATCTAACCCATGAGGGATTGAACACTGAAGCTTTCTTT; cdr3_aa: CASSDLTHEGLNTEAFF
v_call: TRBV5-1; d_call: TRBD1; clone_size: -; j_call: TRBJ2-5; cdr3_nt: TGCGCCAGCAGCCCGTTTGGTATGGGACAGGCGATCCAAGAGACCCAGTACTTC; cdr3_aa: CASSPFGMGQAIQETQYF
v_call: TRBV11-3; d_call: -; clone_size: -; j_call: TRBJ1-3; cdr3_nt: TGTGCCAGCAGCCGAGGGGGTTATGGAAACACCATATATTTT; cdr3_aa: CASSRGGYGNTIYF
v_call: TRBV14; d_call: -; clone_size: -; j_call: TRBJ1-6; cdr3_nt: TGTGCCAGCAGCTCACACCACGGGGCACCCCTCCACTTT; cdr3_aa: CASSSHHGAPLHF
v_call: TRBV7-2; d_call: -; clone_size: -; j_call: TRBJ1-2; cdr3_nt: TGTGCCAGCAGCTTAGGAGGCCGGGGGGCGGAGGGCTACACCTTC; cdr3_aa: CASSLGGRGAEGYTF
v_call: TRBV6-6; d_call: TRBD1; clone_size: -; j_call: TRBJ1-5; cdr3_nt: TGTGCCAGCAGTTACTCCGACAGGGTGAGGGAGCCCCAGCATTTT; cdr3_aa: CASSYSDRVREPQHF
v_call: TRBV6-5; d_call: TRBD2; clone_size: -; j_call: TRBJ2-3; cdr3_nt: TGTGCCAGCAGTTACTCGAGCGGGGGGTTTTCAGATACGCAGTATTTT; cdr3_aa: CASSYSSGGFSDTQYF
v_call: TRBV7-2; d_call: -; clone_size: few; j_call: TRBJ1-6; cdr3_nt: TGTGCCAGCAGCTTAGAGGGAGTTTATAATTCACCCCTCCACTTT; cdr3_aa: CASSLEGVYNSPLHF
v_call: TRBV19; d_call: TRBD2; clone_size: -; j_call: TRBJ2-3; cdr3_nt: TGTGCCAGTAGTCCCCGACGAGTGGCGGGGGGACCAGATACGCAGTATTTT; cdr3_aa: CASSPRRVAGGPDTQYF
v_call: TRBV7-6; d_call: TRBD1; clone_size: -; j_call: TRBJ1-6; cdr3_nt: TGTGCCAGCAGCTTTAGGGCAGGACAGGGGGATTCACCCCTCCACTTT; cdr3_aa: CASSFRAGQGDSPLHF
v_call: TRBV5-1; d_call: -; clone_size: -; j_call: TRBJ2-6; cdr3_nt: TGCGCCAGCAGCTTAGCCGCGGCTGGGGCCAACGTCCTGACTTTC; cdr3_aa: CASSLAAAGANVLTF
v_call: TRBV29-1; d_call: TRBD1; clone_size: -; j_call: TRBJ2-7; cdr3_nt: TGCAGCGTGGAGACAGGGGGTGGACCCTACGAGCAGTACTTC; cdr3_aa: CSVETGGGPYEQYF
v_call: TRBV6-5; d_call: -; clone_size: -; j_call: TRBJ1-4; cdr3_nt: TGTGCCGGATCAAAAGGGGCAACTAATGAAAAACTGTTTTTT; cdr3_aa: CAGSKGATNEKLFF
v_call: TRBV7-9; d_call: -; clone_size: -; j_call: TRBJ1-4; cdr3_nt: TGTGCCAGCAGCGTCCCCGGGGGGGAGGCTTATGAAAAACTGTTTTTT; cdr3_aa: CASSVPGGEAYEKLFF
v_call: TRBV5-5; d_call: -; clone_size: -; j_call: TRBJ2-7; cdr3_nt: TGTGCCAGCAGCATACAGGGAGCCTACGAGCAGTACTTC; cdr3_aa: CASSIQGAYEQYF
v_call: TRBV21-1; d_call: -; clone_size: -; j_call: TRBJ2-6; cdr3_nt: TGTGCCAGTCAGGGCTCCGGGGCCAACGTCCTGACTTTC; cdr3_aa: CASQGSGANVLTF
v_call: TRBV28; d_call: -; clone_size: -; j_call: TRBJ1-3; cdr3_nt: TGTGCCAGCAGTTTCACTGGCGGCTCTGGAAACACCATATATTTT; cdr3_aa: CASSFTGGSGNTIYF
v_call: TRBV6-6; d_call: TRBD1; clone_size: -; j_call: TRBJ1-4; cdr3_nt: TGTGCCAGCACCCAGGGACAGGGGGTTGGTGAAAAACTGTTTTTT; cdr3_aa: CASTQGQGVGEKLFF
v_call: TRBV6-1; d_call: -; clone_size: medium-sized; j_call: TRBJ2-1; cdr3_nt: TGTGCCAGCAGTGAAGAGGTGGGGGGGCCATATGAGCAGTTCTTC; cdr3_aa: CASSEEVGGPYEQFF
v_call: TRBV4-1; d_call: -; clone_size: -; j_call: TRBJ1-3; cdr3_nt: TGCGCCAGCAGCCAAGATGAGAGAACTGGAAACACCATATATTTT; cdr3_aa: CASSQDERTGNTIYF
v_call: TRBV7-2; d_call: TRBD1; clone_size: -; j_call: TRBJ1-1; cdr3_nt: TGTGCCAGCAGCTCCTTCCACGGACAGGCAACTGAAGCTTTCTTT; cdr3_aa: CASSSFHGQATEAFF
v_call: TRBV10-3; d_call: -; clone_size: once; j_call: TRBJ2-1; cdr3_nt: TGTGCCATCAGTTCCCGACGGGGGTCCCGAAGCTCCTACAATGAGCAGTTCTTC; cdr3_aa: CAISSRRGSRSSYNEQFF
v_call: TRBV14; d_call: -; clone_size: once; j_call: TRBJ1-2; cdr3_nt: TGTGCCAGCAGCCAAGTCTCAGGGTTCGAAGGCGGCTACACCTTC; cdr3_aa: CASSQVSGFEGGYTF
v_call: TRBV18; d_call: -; clone_size: -; j_call: TRBJ1-1; cdr3_nt: TGTGCCAGCTCACCGACCGGGACGGGAGGAACTGAAGCTTTCTTT; cdr3_aa: CASSPTGTGGTEAFF
v_call: TRBV11-3; d_call: -; clone_size: -; j_call: TRBJ2-7; cdr3_nt: TGTGCCAGCAGCTTGAACAGAGCCTACGAGCAGTACTTC; cdr3_aa: CASSLNRAYEQYF
v_call: TRBV7-2; d_call: -; clone_size: -; j_call: TRBJ2-5; cdr3_nt: TGTGCCAGCAGCTTATTACCGGGTGGTCAAGAGACCCAGTACTTC; cdr3_aa: CASSLLPGGQETQYF
v_call: TRBV7-2; d_call: -; clone_size: -; j_call: TRBJ2-3; cdr3_nt: TGTGCCAGCAGCCGACAGGGCACAGATACGCAGTATTTT; cdr3_aa: CASSRQGTDTQYF
v_call: TRBV18; d_call: TRBD1; clone_size: -; j_call: TRBJ2-3; cdr3_nt: TGTGCCAGCTCACCATCGGGACAGGGGAGGGATACGCAGTATTTT; cdr3_aa: CASSPSGQGRDTQYF
v_call: TRBV7-9; d_call: TRBD1; clone_size: -; j_call: TRBJ1-2; cdr3_nt: TGTGCCAGCAGCTTAGGGTCAGGGGGGAACTATGGCTACACCTTC; cdr3_aa: CASSLGSGGNYGYTF
v_call: TRBV19; d_call: TRBD2; clone_size: -; j_call: TRBJ2-1; cdr3_nt: TGTGCCAGTAGTATCTCGGGGGGGCGTAATGAGCAGTTCTTC; cdr3_aa: CASSISGGRNEQFF
v_call: TRBV11-3; d_call: TRBD2; clone_size: -; j_call: TRBJ2-3; cdr3_nt: TGTGCCAGCAGCTTAGGGACTAGCGCAGATACGCAGTATTTT; cdr3_aa: CASSLGTSADTQYF
v_call: TRBV2; d_call: -; clone_size: once; j_call: TRBJ2-3; cdr3_nt: TGTGCCAGCAGTGAAGAGCAGGGAAGCTGGTATACGCAGTATTTT; cdr3_aa: CASSEEQGSWYTQYF
v_call: TRBV5-1; d_call: -; clone_size: -; j_call: TRBJ2-7; cdr3_nt: TGCGCCAGCAGCCCCTACAACGCGGGGGCCGCTGAGGAGCAGTACTTC; cdr3_aa: CASSPYNAGAAEEQYF
v_call: TRBV5-1; d_call: TRBD2; clone_size: -; j_call: TRBJ2-5; cdr3_nt: TGCGCCAGCAGCCCACTAGCGGAAGAGACCCAGTACTTC; cdr3_aa: CASSPLAEETQYF
v_call: TRBV7-2; d_call: -; clone_size: -; j_call: TRBJ1-2; cdr3_nt: TGTGCCAGCAGCCCAGACAGCTATGGCTACACCTTC; cdr3_aa: CASSPDSYGYTF
v_call: TRBV6-1; d_call: -; clone_size: few; j_call: TRBJ2-5; cdr3_nt: TGTGCCAGCAGTGAAGCCGGTCGTAAGGAGACCCAGTACTTC; cdr3_aa: CASSEAGRKETQYF
v_call: TRBV23-1; d_call: TRBD1; clone_size: once; j_call: TRBJ2-5; cdr3_nt: TGCGCCAGCACTCCAACCTTGGACAGGGGGCGACCGGGGGGAGAGACCCAGTACTTC; cdr3_aa: CASTPTLDRGRPGGETQYF
v_call: TRBV28; d_call: TRBD1; clone_size: -; j_call: TRBJ2-3; cdr3_nt: TGTGCCAGCAGTTTACAGGGGGCTGGGACAGATACGCAGTATTTT; cdr3_aa: CASSLQGAGTDTQYF
v_call: TRBV6-5; d_call: TRBD2; clone_size: -; j_call: TRBJ2-3; cdr3_nt: TGTGCCAGCAGTCTTAGCGGGGATCTCACAGATACGCAGTATTTT; cdr3_aa: CASSLSGDLTDTQYF
v_call: TRBV19; d_call: -; clone_size: -; j_call: TRBJ2-7; cdr3_nt: TGTGCCAGTAGTTCCGGGGTAGGGTCCTACGAGCAGTACTTC; cdr3_aa: CASSSGVGSYEQYF
v_call: TRBV7-8; d_call: TRBD1; clone_size: -; j_call: TRBJ2-7; cdr3_nt: TGTGCCAGCAGCATCGGACAGGGCCTACGCTACGAGCAGTACTTC; cdr3_aa: CASSIGQGLRYEQYF
v_call: TRBV4-3; d_call: -; clone_size: -; j_call: TRBJ2-2; cdr3_nt: TGCGCCAGCAGCCAAGTACAGGAGACCGGGGAGCTGTTTTTT; cdr3_aa: CASSQVQETGELFF
v_call: TRBV10-2; d_call: -; clone_size: -; j_call: TRBJ2-1; cdr3_nt: TGCGCCAGCAGTGAGCCAAGACTCCTCGATGAGCAGTTCTTC; cdr3_aa: CASSEPRLLDEQFF
v_call: TRBV4-2; d_call: TRBD1; clone_size: -; j_call: TRBJ2-5; cdr3_nt: TGTGCCAGCAGCCAAGGACAGGGGGAAAAAGAGACCCAGTACTTC; cdr3_aa: CASSQGQGEKETQYF
v_call: TRBV4-1; d_call: TRBD1; clone_size: -; j_call: TRBJ1-5; cdr3_nt: TGCGCCAGCAGCCAAGAAAGAATCAATACAGGGGGCGGGAATCAGCCCCAGCATTTT; cdr3_aa: CASSQERINTGGGNQPQHF
v_call: TRBV9; d_call: TRBD1; clone_size: -; j_call: TRBJ2-3; cdr3_nt: TGTGCCAGCAGCGTAAGACAGGGGCAGCACACAGATACGCAGTATTTT; cdr3_aa: CASSVRQGQHTDTQYF
v_call: TRBV19; d_call: -; clone_size: -; j_call: TRBJ2-7; cdr3_nt: TGTGCCAGTAGTATAGAGGGACTCTACGAGCAGTACTTC; cdr3_aa: CASSIEGLYEQYF
v_call: TRBV6-6; d_call: -; clone_size: -; j_call: TRBJ1-1; cdr3_nt: TGTGCCAGCAGTTCTAACGGGGGTAGGACTGAAGCTTTCTTT; cdr3_aa: CASSSNGGRTEAFF
v_call: TRBV18; d_call: -; clone_size: -; j_call: TRBJ1-1; cdr3_nt: TGTGCCAGCTCACCCGGCCAGGGGAGGGACGCTTTCTTT; cdr3_aa: CASSPGQGRDAFF